This T cell receptor (beta chain) was identified during a study of blood T cells in healthy people across ages. Germline loops: CDR1 SSHAT, CDR2 FNYEAQ (reference sequence). This CDR3 spans 14 amino acids. Overall study findings and caveats: In older individuals, TCR beta diversity per million T cells was lower, falling roughly linearly with age.

Together with a sample-barcoded 5' primer, a J-beta primer mix was included in a second PCR lasting about 7 to 11 cycles. Each of the samples gave a minimum of 2.5 million paired-end reads that contained CDR3. TCRdb reprocessed the 5' RACE reads with MiXCR, giving one entry per CDR3 protein. The sample lists 700,000 or so distinct CDR3 sequences, 40% to 50% occurring once. On this clonotype: What it binds is not known. A junction end diverges from the germline sequence, so it may reflect a read error.

This receptor was identified in a man older than 75 in good health. Material: blood. This sequence joins TRBV7-7 and TRBJ2-7; D gene unclear. The CDR3 sequence: CASSPTPSSYEQYF. CDR3 coding DNA: TGTGCTAGCAGCCCGACCCCGAGCTCCTACGAGCAGTACTTC. The full variable domain, rest sourced from reference TRBV7-7 and TRBJ2-7, is GAGVSQSPRYKVTKRGQDVTLRCDPISSHATLYWYQQALGQGPEFLTYFNYEAQPDKSGLPSDRFSAERPEGSISTLTIQRTEQRDSAMYRCASSPTPSSYEQYFGPGTRLTVT.